This T cell receptor (beta chain) was captured by sequencing in a study of T cells in Graves' hyperthyroidism and ophthalmopathy. Amplification targeted TCR beta CDR3 regions from RNA transcripts. The primer set for the first-round RT-PCR of the TCR CDR3 was HTBI. TCRdb recomputed calls from the multiplex PCR reads with MiXCR, one row per CDR3 protein. The data contain fewer than 300,000 distinct CDR3 sequences, under 30% of them singletons. The study based diagnoses on clinical symptoms, serum thyroxine and TRAb, thyroid ultrasound and orbital computed tomography. Many counts were recorded for this clonotype. From germline, CDR1 is GTSNPN and CDR2 SVGIG (reference sequence). The CDR3 consists of 12 residues. Trimming took off 4 bases at V and 6 bases at J, with 12 bases between the two ends.

Sequenced input: blood. This chain uses TRBV30 with TRBJ1-2; D remains ambiguous. This sequence originates from a man aged 35 to 55 with Graves' hyperthyroidism that later progressed to Graves' ophthalmopathy. CDR3 protein: CAWKFDDDGYTF. The CDR3 DNA follows: TGTGCCTGGAAATTCGATGACGATGGCTACACCTTC.